This T cell receptor (beta chain) was sequenced in a study of cytomegalovirus exposure and HLA in healthy donors. Across the study: The study's early data release held some 85 million unique TCRs from HLA-typed donors. The study placed less than 90% of its 350 to 450 genotyped donors in the Caucasian-associated ancestry cluster. Study conclusions and caveats: TCR beta V- and J-gene trimming, according to a later analysis, was linked to a missense DCLRE1C variant.

60 Vbeta and 13 Jbeta primers were used in PCR. The method was immunoSEQ multiplex PCR; TCRdb's version includes in-frame clones alone and lacks a portion of them. The table shows 120,000 to 150,000 clones, with about a tenth occurring only once. Only a few counts were recorded for this clone. The target antigen is unknown. CDR3 length equals 14 residues. Germline loops: CDR1 ENHRY, CDR2 SYGVKD. Germline trimming cut 7 bases from V and 6 bases from J; bases unmatched to any gene: 4. The sequence derives from a male donor in good health and CMV-seronegative. Sequenced input: PBMCs. The chain joins TRBV10-3 to TRBJ2-2; TRBD1 matches at 11 bases. Here the CDR3 reads CAIKGTGGSGELFF. The CDR3 DNA follows: TGTGCCATCAAAGGGACAGGGGGGTCCGGGGAGCTGTTTTTT.